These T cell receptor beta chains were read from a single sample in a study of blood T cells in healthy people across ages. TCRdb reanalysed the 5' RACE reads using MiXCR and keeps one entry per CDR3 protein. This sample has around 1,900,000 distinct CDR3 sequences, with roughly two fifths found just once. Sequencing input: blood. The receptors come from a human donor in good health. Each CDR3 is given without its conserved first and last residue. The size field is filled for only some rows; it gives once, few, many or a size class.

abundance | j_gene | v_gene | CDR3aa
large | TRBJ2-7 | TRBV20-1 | SARGHASYEQY
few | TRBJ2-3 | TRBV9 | ARSPDGTASTDTQY
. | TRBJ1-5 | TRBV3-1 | ASTIRPGGPDQPQH
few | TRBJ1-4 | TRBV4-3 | ASSQEALQGRREKLF
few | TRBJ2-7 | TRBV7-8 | ASSFGSAGGYEQY
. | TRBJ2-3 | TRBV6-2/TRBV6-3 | ASSQRGESDTQY
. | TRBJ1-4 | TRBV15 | ATARGRRNEELF
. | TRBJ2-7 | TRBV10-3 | AIRGTGLSYEQY
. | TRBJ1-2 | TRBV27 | ASSLSEGAGYT
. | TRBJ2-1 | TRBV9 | ASSTQGGDSTYNEQF
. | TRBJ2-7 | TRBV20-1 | SASRGTGIWY
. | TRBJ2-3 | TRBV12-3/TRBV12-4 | ASSSRGTDMQY
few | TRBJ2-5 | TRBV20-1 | SARTSGGRETQY
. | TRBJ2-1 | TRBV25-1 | ASSQGGGAIHEQF
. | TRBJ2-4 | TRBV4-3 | ASSQDVQGAKNIQY
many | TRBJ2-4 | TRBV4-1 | ASSQSLASGGTLAKNIQY
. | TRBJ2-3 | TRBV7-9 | ASSIPRERTDTQY
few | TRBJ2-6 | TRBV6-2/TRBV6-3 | ASSYQGVSGANVLT
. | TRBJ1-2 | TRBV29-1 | SVEEKGLNYYGYT
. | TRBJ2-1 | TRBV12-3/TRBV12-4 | TSSFSGEQF
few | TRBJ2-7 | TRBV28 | ASSFGPGIYEQY
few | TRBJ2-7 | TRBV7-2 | AGSLSRQPSYGQY
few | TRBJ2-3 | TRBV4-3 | ASSQDWNRGADTQY
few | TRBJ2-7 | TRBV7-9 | ASSLAPSGGVSSYEQY
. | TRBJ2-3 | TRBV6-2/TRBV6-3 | ASSYFEDTQY
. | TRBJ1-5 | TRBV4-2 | ASSQEYGGGNQPQH
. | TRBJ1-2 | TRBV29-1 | SVERGLGGYT
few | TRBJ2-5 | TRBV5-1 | ASSLTLAGFQETQY
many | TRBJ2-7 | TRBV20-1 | SANPPNRGYEQY
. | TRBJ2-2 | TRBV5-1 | ASSLVPSGNTGELF
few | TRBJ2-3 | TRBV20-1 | SAGGTSGSSTDTQY
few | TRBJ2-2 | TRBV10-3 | ATATGRLTGELF
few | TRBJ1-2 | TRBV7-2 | ASSFAGTGGDGYT
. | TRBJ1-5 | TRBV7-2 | ASSLTYSREYQPQH
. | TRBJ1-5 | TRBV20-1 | SARLGARSNQPQH
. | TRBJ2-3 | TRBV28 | ASSLDETGGLGSTDTQY
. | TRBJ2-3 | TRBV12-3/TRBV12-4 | ASSPGGDSDTQY
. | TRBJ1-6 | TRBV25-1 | ASSEYIGTGKYNSPLH
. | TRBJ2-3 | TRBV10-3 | AINPGTGGTDTQY
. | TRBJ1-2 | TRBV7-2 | ASSFDTFYGYT
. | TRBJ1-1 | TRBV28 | ASSLFSGFGTEAF
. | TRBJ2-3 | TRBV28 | ASSFLFGGADTQY
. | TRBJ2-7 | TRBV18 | ASSPYLKQY
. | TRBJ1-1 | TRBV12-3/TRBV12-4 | ASSFRGGARDTEAF
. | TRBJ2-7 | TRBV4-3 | ASSQDRGVGYEQY
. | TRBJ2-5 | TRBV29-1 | SVETIQGQETQY
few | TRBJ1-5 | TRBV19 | ASSISRTLNQPQH
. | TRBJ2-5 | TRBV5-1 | ASSIGTGVYGQY
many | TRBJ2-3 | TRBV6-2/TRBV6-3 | ASSYGRGADTQY
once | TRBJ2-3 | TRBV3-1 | ASSQTGTLRTDTQY